The T cell receptor beta chain described here comes from a study of T cells in localized non-small cell lung cancer. Findings and limits, study-wide: Uninvolved nearby lung showed the greatest T cell clonality, exceeding that found in tumor. Longer overall survival accompanied higher blood T cell density. Multi-region tumor sequencing was not done, so intratumor heterogeneity could not be excluded.

This CDR3 has 14 residues. V lost 6 bases, J lost 1 base, and 12 bases lay in between. Germline-derived CDR1 and CDR2 are SGDLS and YYNGEE. Concerning this clone: Its antigen is still unknown.

Some clones are missing from TCRdb's copy, which holds only in-frame ones; the method was immunoSEQ multiplex PCR. The sample records 1,500 to 2,000 clones, 30% to 45% being singletons. The sequence derives from a woman aged 35-75 years with stage I lung adenocarcinoma. This chain joins TRBV9 and TRBJ2-3; perhaps D is TRBD1 or TRBD2 (5 bases each). Material: lung tumor tissue, obtained before any cancer treatment. CDR3 sequence: CASTGTRGTDTQYF. CDR3 DNA: TGTGCCAGCACCGGGACGCGGGGCACAGATACGCAGTATTTT.